These T cell receptor beta chains were read from a single sample in a study of T cells in Graves' hyperthyroidism and ophthalmopathy. TCRdb itself ran the multiplex PCR reads through MiXCR, one entry per CDR3 protein. In the table there are over 500,000 distinct CDR3 sequences, roughly a sixth of which are singletons. Material for sequencing was blood. These receptors were collected from a woman under 30 with Graves' ophthalmopathy. Each CDR3 is given without its conserved first and last residue.

v_call: TRBV28
cdr3_aa: ASGTTTYEQY

v_call: TRBV10-3
cdr3_aa: AISEWEDEGDGYT

v_call: TRBV6-1
cdr3_aa: ASRGGNEQY

v_call: TRBV30
cdr3_aa: AWSGGENEQF

v_call: TRBV6-1
cdr3_aa: ASRGGELNTEAF

v_call: TRBV10-2
cdr3_aa: ASSSLSGISSYEQY

v_call: TRBV9
cdr3_aa: ASSDTGGSNQPQH

v_call: TRBV12-3/TRBV12-4
cdr3_aa: ASTSRDRGGNEQF

v_call: TRBV9
cdr3_aa: ASSVDPGTNTEAF

v_call: TRBV11-1
cdr3_aa: ASSFRTEVGDTQY

v_call: TRBV30
cdr3_aa: AWSVPGTGGEKLF

v_call: TRBV2
cdr3_aa: ASSPGLVSTDTQY

v_call: TRBV6-2/TRBV6-3
cdr3_aa: ASRIGFPDTQY

v_call: TRBV5-1
cdr3_aa: ASSPSGGYQPQH

v_call: TRBV28
cdr3_aa: ASSRDRVNSPLH

v_call: TRBV2
cdr3_aa: ASSEREYYEQY

v_call: TRBV7-9
cdr3_aa: ASSLVAGLRSGELF

v_call: TRBV5-1
cdr3_aa: ASSLAPSGGVLDTEAF

v_call: TRBV20-1
cdr3_aa: SASPFRARGSGQY

v_call: TRBV7-2
cdr3_aa: ASSLGGSNEQF

v_call: TRBV10-3
cdr3_aa: AISEGSGELF

v_call: TRBV7-9
cdr3_aa: ASSYIPGQGEETQY

v_call: TRBV30
cdr3_aa: AWSVGSSGTAGANVLT

v_call: TRBV9
cdr3_aa: ASSPETVKTYNEQF

v_call: TRBV5-1
cdr3_aa: ASSLVPYVRGVIMNTEAF

v_call: TRBV6-2/TRBV6-3
cdr3_aa: ASSYSTAASGYTGELF

v_call: TRBV12-3/TRBV12-4
cdr3_aa: ASRHGTGHTGELF

v_call: TRBV24-1
cdr3_aa: ATSDLGGERERNEQF

v_call: TRBV7-8
cdr3_aa: ASKPWTGGSIDTQY

v_call: TRBV7-3
cdr3_aa: ASSSRQDEQY

v_call: TRBV4-3
cdr3_aa: ASSQASSGSYNSPLH

v_call: TRBV4-2
cdr3_aa: ASSQKEALVSYEQY

v_call: TRBV7-8
cdr3_aa: ASSSEGAGEPQH

v_call: TRBV4-3
cdr3_aa: ASSLGTGQGETQY

v_call: TRBV6-1
cdr3_aa: ASSSISGGGSDTQY

v_call: TRBV15
cdr3_aa: ATSRDLPGGFYEQY

v_call: TRBV6-1
cdr3_aa: ASRIAGGENTGELF

v_call: TRBV4-3
cdr3_aa: ASSQPDTHETQY

v_call: TRBV12-3/TRBV12-4
cdr3_aa: ASSSTGGAEEKLF

v_call: TRBV27
cdr3_aa: ASSAGWGREVGQY

v_call: TRBV6-2/TRBV6-3
cdr3_aa: ASGQGSETQY

v_call: TRBV28
cdr3_aa: ATQLGGHEQY

v_call: TRBV7-3
cdr3_aa: ASSLMLGYEQY

v_call: TRBV28
cdr3_aa: ASSFAGETQY

v_call: TRBV7-9
cdr3_aa: ASSLEMGLAGYNEQF

v_call: TRBV7-8
cdr3_aa: ASSRGRTQETQY

v_call: TRBV20-1
cdr3_aa: SAFLQGVETEAF